This T cell receptor (beta chain) was sequenced for a study of naive and memory T cell subsets (dated by TCRdb to 2017 to 2019). Describing the broader study: Sorted naive and memory T cell subsets from peripheral blood were analyzed in the study using a UMI-based, open-source pipeline for TCR alpha and beta sequencing. The functional CMV T cell responses agreed completely with IgG serology results. RNA was DNase-treated and reverse transcribed with TCR constant-region primers, mostly using SuperScript III. Beyond this particular receptor, the publication reports: RNA-based TCR counts may be influenced by expression changes linked to T cell activation and differentiation. Following error correction, more than 95% of naive TCR sequences occurred only once, which made naive abundance distributions much steeper than those of memory subsets. In both CD4 and CD8 cells, a rise in Gini index and a fall in Shannon and inverse Simpson diversity were observed from naive through CM, EM and EMRA. Naive repertoires, especially CD8, contained a few larger clonotypes, possibly memory cells re-expressing CD45RA. The abundance of TCRs followed a power law with an exponent that differed between naive and memory subsets yet stayed consistent across the three individuals. Each clonotype was defined as a single alpha or beta chain sequence rather than as a paired alpha/beta receptor. The repertoire findings for the naive and memory subsets could not be validated against a ground truth because none was available.

From the second PCR step on, the TCR alpha and beta chain libraries were amplified in separate reactions. CMV status of each donor was established by measuring IFNgamma production from CD4+ T cells after fresh PBMCs were stimulated overnight with CMV viral lysate. Miltenyi beads were used first to positively select CD4 T cells, and CD8 T cells were then positively selected from the CD4-negative fraction. Cells stained for CD3, CD4, CD8, CD45RA, CD27 and a live/dead dye were sorted on a BD Aria II into four subsets by CD45RA and CD27. A few healthy volunteers provided blood, and the blood of each volunteer was split into CD4 and CD8 T cells and then into four differentiation subsets. Approximately 120 ml of peripheral blood was drawn per donor, and PBMC were isolated by Ficoll-Paque PLUS density-gradient centrifugation. After sorting, cells were lysed in RLT buffer, RNA was extracted using a Qiagen RNeasy kit, and the extracted RNA was stored at -80 degrees C.

Libraries were prepared through UMI-ligation and nested PCR. The beta constant-region primer consisted of an equimolar mixture of two oligonucleotides that together covered TRBC1 and TRBC2. Four rounds of PCR were used to amplify ligated cDNA, with nested alpha and beta constant-region primers being used together with the SP2 primer. T4 RNA ligase 1 ligated a single-stranded oligonucleotide carrying the SP2 primer and a 12-nucleotide UMI to the cDNA 3' end. Incubation of the ligation reaction was carried out at 16 degrees C for about 20-25 hours. To avoid over-amplification, PCR2 was usually performed as a SYBR Green qPCR and halted once a predetermined threshold was reached. All purifications after the first were performed with Agencourt AMPure XP magnetic beads. Libraries were quantified by Qubit and checked on a TapeStation, with a main peak expected near 650 bp. Pooled libraries were sequenced on an Illumina MiSeq with v2 2x251 paired-end kits, typically giving roughly 0.95-2.1 million reads per sample. Libraries were pooled at around 4 nM per sample, and roughly 5-8% PhiX was added to improve cluster recognition. Per the source publication's procedure: V and J genes were assigned to Demultiplexor-processed FASTQ reads by Decombinator through tag matching, with a single base-pair mismatch being allowed. Collapsinator relied on UMIs to fix sequencing errors as well as frequency errors caused by PCR heterogeneity. CDR3Translator translated TCRs and extracted CDR3s from the conserved cysteine to the FGXG phenylalanine, flagging non-productive sequences. Gini, Shannon entropy and inverse Simpson indices were calculated on repertoires subsampled to equal numbers of UMI-defined TCRs. Power-law fits to clonotype abundance distributions were performed by maximum likelihood within the linear range. For one naive CD8 sample, the pipeline and MIGEC produced similar UMI counts, unique TCR numbers and clonal distributions. One analysis removed from the naive repertoire any naive TCRs that were also found in any memory subset from the same donor. The repertoires were searched for approximately 7,000 CMV-associated CDR3 sequences that had been compiled from VDJdb and a published dataset. TCRdb reprocessing: public reads trimmed at Q25 with fastp, clones called with MiXCR, in-frame beta chains kept. Rows merge per CDR3 protein into single entries with the most common DNA and genes. For this entry, the V and J calls and clone size follow TCRdb and not the study's own pipeline. The sample table shows 140,000 to 150,000 distinct CDR3 sequences, and about 20% are seen once. Around 0.11% of the sample lies in the top ten.

As for this clonotype: No cognate antigen has been identified for it. The input lacks base qualities; no much larger clone sits a single base away.

Trimming removed 5 bases from V and 8 bases from J; the gene matches leave 7 bases unexplained. The germline V gene encodes CDR1 SGHVS and CDR2 FQNEAQ. The CDR3 starts with the cysteine, ends with the phenylalanine, and has 15 residues. Left in the record is the CDR3 DNA by itself, 45 bases read in frame from the first base. The specimen sequenced was naive CD4+ T cells from blood. Explained via the paper, the cell subset or site label denotes: naive T cells, CD45RA high CD27+. This TCR was sampled from a human donor in good health. The chain is assembled from TRBV7-8 and TRBJ2-1, and 12 bases in between align with TRBD2. The nucleotide sequence is TGTGCCAGCAGCAAGACTAGCGGGAGAGAGCATGAGCAGTTCTTC. Its protein product is CASSKTSGREHEQFF.